These 3 T cell receptor beta chains came from one sample sequenced in a study of blood T cell repertoires in COVID-19. Sequenced by immunoSEQ multiplex PCR; TCRdb stores in-frame clones only, minus some. The sample records about 80,000 clones, roughly 80% being singletons. Sequenced material: peripheral blood. The receptors shown here come from a man older than 75 with active or convalescent COVID-19.

This chain connects TRBV5-1 to TRBJ2-1, with 8 bases identical to TRBD2. Germline V gives CDR1 SGHRS, CDR2 YFSETQ. V trimming: 4 bases; J trimming: 3 bases; junction bases outside the gene matches: 12. The CDR3 length is 17 residues. The CDR3 sequence is CASSPTPSGRVYNEQFF. DNA for the CDR3: TGCGCCAGCAGCCCCACCCCCAGCGGGAGAGTCTACAATGAGCAGTTCTTC.

The genes are TRBV12-3 or TRBV12-4 and TRBJ2-5; D gene unclear. CDR3 length equals 13 residues. Trimming cost V 7 bases and J 5 bases, with 14 bases left between them. CDR3 in amino acids: CASTSPGRETQYF. The CDR3 nucleotides are TGTGCCAGCACCTCCCCGGGTAGGGAGACCCAGTACTTC.

V gene TRBV28 combines with J gene TRBJ1-1; TRBD1 might be the D (5 bases). The CDR3 is made up of 14 amino acids. Per the germline V gene, CDR1 is MDHEN and CDR2 is SYDVKM. The V gene lost 3 bases and the J gene lost 2 bases, with 10 bases spanning the gap. CDR3 amino acids: CASSFSGGNTEAFF. In DNA, the CDR3 is TGTGCCAGCAGTTTCTCCGGGGGAAACACTGAAGCTTTCTTT.